In this sample, the clone carrying this T cell receptor (beta chain) turned up a few times. This sample is drawn from a study of identical twins. CDR3 length: 15 amino acids. V lost 3 bases and J 5 bases, leaving 14 bases between the germline ends. Germline values: CDR1 MDHEN, CDR2 SYDVKM. MiXCR was run by TCRdb on the 5' RACE reads, yielding one entry per CDR3 protein. This table has some 1,700,000 distinct CDR3 sequences, around 29% appearing once. Sequences were obtained from cord blood. V usage is TRBV28 and J usage is TRBJ2-1, with TRBD1 as a possible D gene (5 bases). This receptor was taken from a newborn girl in good health. The CDR3 region is CASSLGLTFHNEQFF. The DNA for the CDR3 is TGTGCCAGCAGTTTGGGGCTTACCTTTCACAATGAGCAGTTCTTC.